This T cell receptor beta chain was captured in a study of blood T cell repertoires in COVID-19. About the research overall: COVID-19 samples collected from the United States, Italy and Spain covered acute and convalescent phases.

Assay: immunoSEQ multiplex PCR; the TCRdb copy retains only in-frame clones and omits some. The sample records 90,000 to 110,000 clones, around 90% being singletons. The CDR3 has 13 amino acids. V lost 0 bases to trimming and J lost 7 bases, with 7 bases between them. The V gene's germline CDR1 is LNHNV and CDR2 YYDKDF (reference sequence). The sequenced sample consisted of peripheral blood. The chain is built from TRBV15 and TRBJ2-1; D is unresolved. The receptor's source is a human donor in a cohort sampled during active COVID-19. This CDR3 reads CATSRDLGNEQFF. For the CDR3, the DNA is TGTGCCACCAGCAGAGATCTAGGAAATGAGCAGTTCTTC.